The rows below give T cell receptor beta chains drawn from one sample of a study of blood T cells in healthy people across ages. TCRdb independently ran MiXCR on the 5' RACE reads; one entry per CDR3 protein. The table lists around 800,000 distinct CDR3 sequences, around 43% of them singletons. The sample consisted of blood. The receptor set was obtained from a man aged 60 to 75 in good health. CDR3s include the opening cysteine and the closing phenylalanine or tryptophan. The order of the fields is V gene, J gene, D gene, clone size, CDR3 protein, CDR3 DNA. D genes are given only for firm matches. Size is stated for part of the rows, as once, few or many counts, or as a class when the clone is expanded.

TRBV11-3	TRBJ2-3	TRBD2	few	CASKLAGGPGSTDTQYF	TGTGCCAGCAAGCTAGCGGGAGGGCCGGGAAGCACAGATACGCAGTATTTT
TRBV7-2	TRBJ2-1	-	few	CASSYKGGLSYNEQFF	TGTGCCAGCAGCTACAAGGGGGGGCTTTCCTACAATGAGCAGTTCTTC
TRBV10-1	TRBJ2-2	TRBD1	-	CASSGYQGVGTGELFF	TGCGCCAGCAGTGGTTATCAGGGGGTAGGAACCGGGGAGCTGTTTTTT
TRBV5-1	TRBJ1-2	-	-	CASSGQAGNGYTF	TGCGCCAGCAGCGGGCAGGCAGGGAACGGCTACACCTTC
TRBV6-1	TRBJ2-7	-	-	CASSERLGGHLYEQYF	TGTGCCAGCAGTGAACGTTTGGGGGGACACCTCTACGAGCAGTACTTC
TRBV6-6	TRBJ2-5	-	few	CASSYPGVMTQYF	TGTGCCAGCAGTTACCCGGGGGTGATGACCCAGTACTTC
TRBV14	TRBJ2-1	-	-	CASSQDQNNEQFF	TGTGCCAGCAGCCAAGACCAGAACAATGAGCAGTTCTTC
TRBV7-2	TRBJ2-7	TRBD1	-	CASSLTGGGTSYEQYF	TGTGCCAGCAGCTTAACAGGGGGCGGGACAAGCTACGAGCAGTACTTC
TRBV7-2	TRBJ2-7	TRBD2	few	CASNQGSGGATYEQYF	TGTGCCAGCAACCAGGGTAGCGGGGGAGCTACTTACGAGCAGTACTTC
TRBV7-6	TRBJ2-5	-	-	CASSLDRPPLETQYF	TGTGCCAGCAGCTTAGATAGACCGCCTTTGGAGACCCAGTACTTC
TRBV20-1	TRBJ2-1	TRBD2	-	CSASETSGGAGYNEQFF	TGCAGTGCTAGCGAGACTAGCGGGGGCGCCGGATACAATGAGCAGTTCTTC
TRBV30	TRBJ2-7	-	-	CAWSGARLKGAGYEQYF	TGTGCCTGGAGCGGGGCCCGCCTAAAAGGGGCGGGGTACGAGCAGTACTTC
TRBV29-1	TRBJ1-2	-	many	CSVEGVETTYGYTF	TGCAGCGTTGAAGGAGTTGAGACCACCTATGGCTACACCTTC
TRBV6-1	TRBJ1-5	TRBD1	-	CARPPGQNYSNQPQHF	TGTGCCAGACCTCCGGGACAGAATTATAGCAATCAGCCCCAGCATTTT
TRBV6-5	TRBJ1-1	-	-	CASRLQLNTEAFF	TGTGCCAGCAGGTTACAGCTGAACACTGAAGCTTTCTTT
TRBV6-2/TRBV6-3	TRBJ2-5	-	-	CASTSQGRETQYF	TGTGCCAGCACCTCACAGGGCCGGGAGACCCAGTACTTC
TRBV4-3	TRBJ2-6	-	-	CASSRQQGSGANVLTF	TGCGCCAGCAGCCGACAACAGGGCTCTGGGGCCAACGTCCTGACTTTC
TRBV27	TRBJ1-6	TRBD1	few	CASSPGGRSTPLHF	TGTGCCAGCAGTCCAGGGGGCAGGTCGACACCCCTCCACTTT
TRBV28	TRBJ1-2	-	-	CASSPQGLYGYTF	TGTGCCAGCAGCCCCCAGGGGCTCTATGGCTACACCTTC
TRBV11-1	TRBJ1-2	TRBD1	-	CASSLKTTGGSYYGYTF	TGTGCCAGCAGCCTTAAAACCACAGGGGGCTCCTACTATGGCTACACCTTC
TRBV10-3	TRBJ2-4	-	-	CAISESEVSKNIQYF	TGTGCCATCAGTGAGTCCGAGGTATCCAAAAACATTCAGTACTTC
TRBV7-8	TRBJ2-1	-	once	CASSLRRGYNEQFF	TGTGCCAGCAGCTTACGTCGGGGTTACAATGAGCAGTTCTTC
TRBV2	TRBJ2-5	-	-	CASSETGQSRGTQYF	TGTGCCAGCAGTGAAACTGGACAGAGCCGAGGGACCCAGTACTTC
TRBV6-2/TRBV6-3	TRBJ2-7	-	-	CASSLGQHNPYEQYF	TGTGCCAGCAGCTTAGGACAGCATAATCCCTACGAGCAGTACTTC
TRBV6-2/TRBV6-3	TRBJ2-1	TRBD1	-	CASSFHDRGASYEQFF	TGTGCCAGCAGTTTCCACGACAGGGGCGCTTCCTACGAGCAGTTCTTC
TRBV20-1	TRBJ1-1	-	-	CSARDRLGLGTEAFF	TGCAGTGCTAGAGATCGTCTGGGGTTGGGGACTGAAGCTTTCTTT
TRBV30	TRBJ2-7	-	-	CAWTSGQRGHYEQYF	TGTGCCTGGACCTCAGGACAGCGGGGACACTACGAGCAGTACTTC
TRBV6-5	TRBJ1-2	-	-	CASSYSSHNYGYTF	TGTGCCAGCAGTTACTCTTCCCATAACTATGGCTACACCTTC
TRBV5-1	TRBJ2-7	TRBD2	-	CASSLEASGGQPYEQYF	TGCGCCAGCAGCTTGGAGGCTAGCGGGGGCCAACCCTACGAGCAGTACTTC
TRBV15	TRBJ2-7	TRBD1	few	CATSRGQGVSYEQYF	TGTGCCACCAGCAGAGGTCAGGGGGTCTCCTACGAGCAGTACTTC
TRBV5-6	TRBJ2-3	-	-	CASSLRGSGTDTQYF	TGTGCCAGCAGCTTGCGGGGGAGCGGGACAGATACGCAGTATTTT
TRBV18	TRBJ2-7	TRBD1	-	CASSPGQRPYEQYF	TGTGCCAGCTCACCGGGACAGCGGCCCTACGAGCAGTACTTC
TRBV12-3/TRBV12-4	TRBJ2-1	TRBD2	-	CASKTSGLNEQFF	TGTGCCAGCAAGACTAGCGGACTCAATGAGCAGTTCTTC
TRBV20-1	TRBJ1-6	-	few	CSARDRPSGLANSPLHF	TGCAGTGCTAGAGATCGGCCCTCGGGACTCGCCAATTCACCCCTCCACTTT
TRBV6-2/TRBV6-3	TRBJ2-6	-	-	CASSYSGSLSGANVPTF	TGTGCCAGCAGTTACTCGGGCAGTCTCTCTGGGGCCAACGTCCCGACTTTC
TRBV7-2	TRBJ2-7	TRBD2	few	CASSFTGGEGFEQYF	TGTGCCAGCAGCTTCACCGGGGGGGAGGGGTTCGAGCAGTACTTC
TRBV5-1	TRBJ2-3	-	-	CASSFYKGDTDTQYF	TGCGCCAGCAGCTTCTACAAGGGTGACACAGATACGCAGTATTTT
TRBV6-1	TRBJ1-6	TRBD1	-	CARSRGTGERNSPLHF	TGTGCCCGCAGTCGCGGGACAGGGGAGAGGAATTCACCCCTCCACTTT
TRBV9	TRBJ2-3	-	-	CASSVGLATSDTQYF	TGTGCCAGCAGCGTAGGGTTGGCGACCTCAGATACGCAGTATTTT
TRBV20-1	TRBJ2-3	-	-	CSARDTGVSGTDTQYF	TGCAGTGCTAGAGACACAGGTGTTAGCGGCACAGATACGCAGTATTTT
TRBV2	TRBJ2-7	TRBD1	-	CASGGQVSYEQYF	TGTGCCAGCGGGGGACAGGTCTCCTACGAGCAGTACTTC
TRBV20-1	TRBJ2-1	-	few	CSAEGGGGHTYNEQFF	TGCAGTGCAGAGGGGGGGGGAGGACATACGTACAATGAGCAGTTCTTC
TRBV18	TRBJ2-6	TRBD2	-	CASSPDLAGGPGANVLTF	TGTGCCAGCTCACCAGATTTAGCGGGGGGCCCTGGGGCCAACGTCCTGACTTTC
TRBV5-1	TRBJ2-3	TRBD1	few	CASSPGQGYTDTQYF	TGCGCCAGCAGCCCCGGACAGGGGTACACAGATACGCAGTATTTT
TRBV6-6	TRBJ2-1	-	few	CASSYGNNEQFF	TGTGCCAGCAGTTACGGGAATAATGAGCAGTTCTTC
TRBV6-1	TRBJ2-1	TRBD2	-	CAESGGGSFYNEQFF	TGTGCCGAAAGTGGCGGGGGGAGCTTCTACAATGAGCAGTTCTTC
TRBV7-3	TRBJ2-7	TRBD1	few	CASSILGQKSSYEQYF	TGTGCCAGCAGCATACTGGGACAGAAGAGCTCCTACGAGCAGTACTTC